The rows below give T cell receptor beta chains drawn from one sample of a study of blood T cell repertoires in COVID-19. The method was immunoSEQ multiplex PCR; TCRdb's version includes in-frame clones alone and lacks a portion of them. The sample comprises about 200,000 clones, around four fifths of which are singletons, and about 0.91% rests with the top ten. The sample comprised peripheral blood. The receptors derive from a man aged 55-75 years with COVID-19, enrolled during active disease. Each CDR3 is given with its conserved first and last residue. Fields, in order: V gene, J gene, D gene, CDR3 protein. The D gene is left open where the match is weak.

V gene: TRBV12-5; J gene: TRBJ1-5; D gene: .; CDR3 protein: CASGLVSQGYGQPQHF
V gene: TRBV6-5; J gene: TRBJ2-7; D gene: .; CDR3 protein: CASSYREGLSYEQYF
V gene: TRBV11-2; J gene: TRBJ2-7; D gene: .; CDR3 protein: CASSLESGTRTGQYF
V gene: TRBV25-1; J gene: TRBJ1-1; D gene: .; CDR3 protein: CASSEPGVNTEAFF
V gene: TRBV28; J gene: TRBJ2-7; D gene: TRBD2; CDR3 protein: CASSPRLASYEQYF
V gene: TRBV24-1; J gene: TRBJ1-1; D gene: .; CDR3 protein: CATSEGPWTEAFF
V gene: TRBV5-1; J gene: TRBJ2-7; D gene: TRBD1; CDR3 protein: CASSSGLGQSGYEQYF
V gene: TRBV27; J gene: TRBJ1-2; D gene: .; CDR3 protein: CASSRRGSIIYGYTF
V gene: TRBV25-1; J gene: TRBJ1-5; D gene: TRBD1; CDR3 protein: CASSGTGTGGNQPQHF
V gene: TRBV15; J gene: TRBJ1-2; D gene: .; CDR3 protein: CATSREDSWVGYTF